This T cell receptor (beta chain) was found in a study of control samples from healthy donors and cancer patients. Profiled with immunoSEQ multiplex PCR; TCRdb holds only in-frame clones, not every one. The sample shows 350,000 to 450,000 clones, about 93% of them seen only once. V was shortened by 2 bases and J by 5 bases, with 24 bases between the two germline ends. CDR3 length: 17 amino acids. Germline V gives CDR1 GTSNPN, CDR2 SVGIG (reference sequence). The rearrangement uses TRBV30 and TRBJ1-2; D might be TRBD1 (6 bases). This clonotype originated in a man in his forties with head and neck cancer. The sample was PBMCs. CDR3 in amino acids: CAWSKGAGAESPYGYTF. In DNA, the CDR3 is TGTGCCTGGAGTAAAGGGGCAGGGGCGGAATCCCCATATGGCTACACCTTC.